These T cell receptor beta chains were read from a single sample in a study of radiation and T cells in renal cell carcinoma. The assay was immunoSEQ multiplex PCR, and TCRdb's table has in-frame clones only and misses some. The sample lists about 150,000 clones, roughly 86% occurring once. This specimen was blood, taken from a patient whose treatment included radiotherapy and nephrectomy. The origin of the receptors is a woman aged 50 to 60 with renal cell carcinoma. CDR3s include the opening cysteine and the closing phenylalanine or tryptophan. The order of the fields is D gene, J gene, V gene, clone size, CDR3 DNA, CDR3 protein. D genes are given only for firm matches. The size field is filled for only some rows; it gives once, few, many or a size class.

d_call: .
j_call: TRBJ2-1
v_call: TRBV25-1
clone_size: .
cdr3_nt: TGTGCCAGCAGTGATATATATGAGCAGTTCTTC
cdr3_aa: CASSDIYEQFF

d_call: .
j_call: TRBJ1-2
v_call: TRBV2
clone_size: .
cdr3_nt: TGTGCCAGCAAGATGGACTCGAACTATGGCTACACCTTC
cdr3_aa: CASKMDSNYGYTF

d_call: .
j_call: TRBJ2-5
v_call: TRBV2
clone_size: .
cdr3_nt: TGTGCCAGCTTCTCCGACAGGTACCAAGAGACCCAGTACTTC
cdr3_aa: CASFSDRYQETQYF

d_call: TRBD1
j_call: TRBJ2-7
v_call: TRBV2
clone_size: .
cdr3_nt: TGTGCCAGCAGCCCGGACAGGGGAAATAGTAACGAGCAGTACTTC
cdr3_aa: CASSPDRGNSNEQYF

d_call: .
j_call: TRBJ1-3
v_call: TRBV7-9
clone_size: .
cdr3_nt: TGTGCCAGCAGCCCCCAGGGTTTTGCTGGAAACACCATATATTTT
cdr3_aa: CASSPQGFAGNTIYF

d_call: .
j_call: TRBJ1-3
v_call: TRBV10-3
clone_size: .
cdr3_nt: TGTGCCATCAAGGCGGGCCCCTCTGGAAACACCATATATTTT
cdr3_aa: CAIKAGPSGNTIYF

d_call: .
j_call: TRBJ1-2
v_call: TRBV9
clone_size: .
cdr3_nt: TGTGCCAGCAGCGTAGCATTGACAAACTATGGCTACACCTTC
cdr3_aa: CASSVALTNYGYTF

d_call: .
j_call: TRBJ1-6
v_call: TRBV19
clone_size: few
cdr3_nt: TGTGCCAGTAGTACGGTTAGGGGTTCAGGATCACCCCTCCACTTT
cdr3_aa: CASSTVRGSGSPLHF

d_call: .
j_call: TRBJ2-3
v_call: TRBV5-1
clone_size: .
cdr3_nt: TGCGCCAGCAGCTTAGGGACCCGCACAGATACGCAGTATTTT
cdr3_aa: CASSLGTRTDTQYF

d_call: TRBD1
j_call: TRBJ1-1
v_call: TRBV19
clone_size: .
cdr3_nt: TGTGCCAGTAGTATTGGGCAGGGGGCGCGAGCTTTCTTT
cdr3_aa: CASSIGQGARAFF

d_call: .
j_call: TRBJ2-7
v_call: TRBV5-8
clone_size: .
cdr3_nt: TGTGCCAGCACCCGCCGGGGCCCCTACGAGCAGTACTTC
cdr3_aa: CASTRRGPYEQYF

d_call: .
j_call: TRBJ2-5
v_call: TRBV7-2
clone_size: .
cdr3_nt: TGTGCCAGCAGCCAAGCAACCGAGACCCAGTACTTC
cdr3_aa: CASSQATETQYF

d_call: TRBD1
j_call: TRBJ1-1
v_call: TRBV6-6
clone_size: .
cdr3_nt: TGTGCCAGCAGCCGGGACAGGGCACGGAACACTGAAGCTTTCTTT
cdr3_aa: CASSRDRARNTEAFF

d_call: TRBD2
j_call: TRBJ2-5
v_call: TRBV10-3
clone_size: .
cdr3_nt: TGTGCCATCAGTGACCGAGCGGGGGGAAGGGAGACCCAGTACTTC
cdr3_aa: CAISDRAGGRETQYF

d_call: TRBD2
j_call: TRBJ2-2
v_call: TRBV4-3
clone_size: .
cdr3_nt: TGCGCCAGCAGCCTCCGTCTCGGGGGGGGCAACACCGGGGAGCTGTTTTTT
cdr3_aa: CASSLRLGGGNTGELFF

d_call: TRBD1
j_call: TRBJ2-5
v_call: TRBV11-2
clone_size: .
cdr3_nt: TGTGCCAGCAGCCCAAGGGGACAGGGGGCTGGGCGAGGGACCCAGTACTTC
cdr3_aa: CASSPRGQGAGRGTQYF

d_call: .
j_call: TRBJ1-6
v_call: TRBV5-6
clone_size: .
cdr3_nt: TGTGCCAGCAGCTTGAGAGAAACAGTCTCTTATAATTCACCCCTCCACTTT
cdr3_aa: CASSLRETVSYNSPLHF

d_call: .
j_call: TRBJ1-1
v_call: TRBV29-1
clone_size: .
cdr3_nt: TGCAGCGTTGAAGATCAGAGAAGATCTGAAGCTTTCTTT
cdr3_aa: CSVEDQRRSEAFF

d_call: .
j_call: TRBJ2-2
v_call: TRBV2
clone_size: .
cdr3_nt: TGTGCCAGCTCGCTGGGGAACACCGGGGAGCTGTTTTTT
cdr3_aa: CASSLGNTGELFF

d_call: TRBD1
j_call: TRBJ1-1
v_call: TRBV11-2
clone_size: .
cdr3_nt: TGTGCCAGCAGCTTCTCTACAGGGGGCAACACTGAAGCTTTCTTT
cdr3_aa: CASSFSTGGNTEAFF

d_call: .
j_call: TRBJ1-1
v_call: TRBV6-1
clone_size: .
cdr3_nt: TGTGCCAGCAGGACAGGATTGTTGAACACTGAAGCTTTCTTT
cdr3_aa: CASRTGLLNTEAFF

d_call: .
j_call: TRBJ1-3
v_call: TRBV7-9
clone_size: .
cdr3_nt: TGTGCCAGCAGCCTAACAGCTGGAAACACCATATATTTT
cdr3_aa: CASSLTAGNTIYF